A selection of T cell receptor beta chains follows, all from one sample in a study of T cells after posttransplantation cyclophosphamide. Clones were read by immunoSEQ multiplex PCR, and TCRdb kept only the in-frame ones, dropping some. The sample lists roughly 12,000 clones; under 95% were seen once. This specimen was PBMCs, taken after allogeneic stem cell transplant with posttransplant cyclophosphamide. Receptors originate from a female patient in her 30s who received an allogeneic stem cell transplant from an unrelated donor, was CMV-positive, and had no GVHD. Part of the T cells may come from the graft donor. Each CDR3 is given with its conserved first and last residue. The order of the fields is CDR3 protein, CDR3 DNA, J gene, V gene, clone size, D gene. D genes are given only for firm matches. Clone size appears in some rows only: once, few, many, or a class for an expanded clone.

CDR3aa: CASSVGTSGGGGIQYF
CDR3nt: TGTGCCAGCAGCGTAGGGACTAGCGGGGGAGGGGGCATTCAGTACTTC
j_gene: TRBJ2-4
v_gene: TRBV9
abundance: .
d_gene: TRBD2

CDR3aa: CASSFPTGFGGELFF
CDR3nt: TGTGCCAGCAGTTTTCCCACGGGTTTTGGCGGGGAGCTGTTTTTT
j_gene: TRBJ2-2
v_gene: TRBV28
abundance: .
d_gene: .

CDR3aa: CASSEIRGLEETQYF
CDR3nt: TGTGCCAGCAGTGAAATCAGGGGGCTAGAAGAGACCCAGTACTTC
j_gene: TRBJ2-5
v_gene: TRBV27
abundance: .
d_gene: TRBD1

CDR3aa: CASRGRVNTGELFF
CDR3nt: TGTGCCAGCAGGGGCAGGGTTAACACCGGGGAGCTGTTTTTT
j_gene: TRBJ2-2
v_gene: TRBV2
abundance: .
d_gene: .

CDR3aa: CASSFSGRGAVNTEAFF
CDR3nt: TGTGCCAGCAGTTTTTCGGGCAGGGGGGCAGTGAACACTGAAGCTTTCTTT
j_gene: TRBJ1-1
v_gene: TRBV27
abundance: .
d_gene: TRBD1

CDR3aa: CAWTPDYLTYNEQFF
CDR3nt: TGTGCCTGGACTCCGGACTACCTAACTTACAATGAGCAGTTCTTC
j_gene: TRBJ2-1
v_gene: TRBV30
abundance: .
d_gene: .

CDR3aa: CASSEVIGIAGYTF
CDR3nt: TGTGCCAGCAGCGAGGTGATAGGGATAGCGGGCTACACCTTC
j_gene: TRBJ1-2
v_gene: TRBV2
abundance: .
d_gene: .

CDR3aa: CASSLFSPSTDTQYF
CDR3nt: TGTGCCAGCAGTTTATTCAGTCCTAGCACAGATACGCAGTATTTT
j_gene: TRBJ2-3
v_gene: TRBV27
abundance: .
d_gene: .

CDR3aa: CAQTAGGPNEQFF
CDR3nt: TGTGCCCAAACAGCGGGAGGGCCGAATGAGCAGTTCTTC
j_gene: TRBJ2-1
v_gene: TRBV30
abundance: .
d_gene: TRBD2

CDR3aa: CATRETGANYEQYF
CDR3nt: TGTGCCACGCGAGAGACAGGGGCGAACTACGAGCAGTACTTC
j_gene: TRBJ2-7
v_gene: TRBV27
abundance: .
d_gene: TRBD1

CDR3aa: CASSAPPKGGADGYTF
CDR3nt: TGTGCCAGCAGTGCACCCCCTAAGGGGGGGGCTGATGGCTACACCTTC
j_gene: TRBJ1-2
v_gene: TRBV2
abundance: .
d_gene: .

CDR3aa: CASSWSSYNEQFF
CDR3nt: TGTGCCAGCAGCTGGAGCTCCTACAATGAGCAGTTCTTC
j_gene: TRBJ2-1
v_gene: TRBV7-2
abundance: .
d_gene: .

CDR3aa: CASSKKENWTGWEQYF
CDR3nt: TGTGCCAGCAGCAAAAAAGAGAATTGGACAGGGTGGGAGCAGTACTTC
j_gene: TRBJ2-7
v_gene: TRBV21-1
abundance: .
d_gene: .

CDR3aa: CASSARQGLYGYTF
CDR3nt: TGTGCCAGCAGCGCGCGACAGGGACTCTATGGCTACACCTTC
j_gene: TRBJ1-2
v_gene: TRBV5-6
abundance: .
d_gene: TRBD1

CDR3aa: CASSYNGDGIDTQYF
CDR3nt: TGTGCCAGCAGTTACAACGGAGACGGCATAGATACGCAGTATTTT
j_gene: TRBJ2-3
v_gene: TRBV6-5
abundance: .
d_gene: .

CDR3aa: CASSASPLAGELFF
CDR3nt: TGTGCCAGCAGCGCGTCACCCCTCGCCGGGGAGCTGTTTTTT
j_gene: TRBJ2-2
v_gene: TRBV7-6
abundance: .
d_gene: .

CDR3aa: CASTARDYSYEQYF
CDR3nt: TGTGCCAGCACCGCCCGGGACTACTCCTACGAGCAGTACTTC
j_gene: TRBJ2-7
v_gene: TRBV27
abundance: .
d_gene: TRBD2

CDR3aa: CASSFPLKLNRGRSYEQYF
CDR3nt: TGTGCCAGCAGTTTTCCCCTCAAACTAAACAGGGGGCGTTCCTACGAGCAGTACTTC
j_gene: TRBJ2-7
v_gene: TRBV28
abundance: once
d_gene: TRBD1

CDR3aa: CASSGTHEATDTQYF
CDR3nt: TGTGCCAGCAGCGGGACACACGAAGCCACAGATACGCAGTATTTT
j_gene: TRBJ2-3
v_gene: TRBV6-4
abundance: .
d_gene: .

CDR3aa: CASSTGNTNYGYTF
CDR3nt: TGTGCCAGCTCAACCGGGAATACTAACTATGGCTACACCTTC
j_gene: TRBJ1-2
v_gene: TRBV18
abundance: .
d_gene: .

CDR3aa: CASSSSGLTGFF
CDR3nt: TGTGCCAGCAGTTCTAGCGGGCTGACGGGGTTCTTC
j_gene: TRBJ2-1
v_gene: TRBV28
abundance: .
d_gene: TRBD2

CDR3aa: CASSWTGFSYEQYF
CDR3nt: TGCGCCAGCAGCTGGACAGGATTCTCCTACGAGCAGTACTTC
j_gene: TRBJ2-7
v_gene: TRBV5-1
abundance: once
d_gene: TRBD1

CDR3aa: CASSSHRANTEAFF
CDR3nt: TGTGCCAGCAGTTCCCACAGGGCGAACACTGAAGCTTTCTTT
j_gene: TRBJ1-1
v_gene: TRBV28
abundance: .
d_gene: .

CDR3aa: CASSLMAGIYGYTF
CDR3nt: TGTGCCAGCAGCTTAATGGCAGGGATCTATGGCTACACCTTC
j_gene: TRBJ1-2
v_gene: TRBV13
abundance: once
d_gene: .

CDR3aa: CAGRDNNYGYTF
CDR3nt: TGTGCCGGCCGGGACAACAACTATGGCTACACCTTC
j_gene: TRBJ1-2
v_gene: TRBV2
abundance: .
d_gene: .

CDR3aa: CASSTRDRGHNEQFF
CDR3nt: TGTGCCAGCAGCACCCGGGACAGGGGGCACAATGAGCAGTTCTTC
j_gene: TRBJ2-1
v_gene: TRBV11-3
abundance: .
d_gene: TRBD1

CDR3aa: CASSPRVDTEAFF
CDR3nt: TGTGCCAGTAGTCCTCGAGTGGACACTGAAGCTTTCTTT
j_gene: TRBJ1-1
v_gene: TRBV19
abundance: .
d_gene: .

CDR3aa: CASSSPGLLNEQYF
CDR3nt: TGTGCCAGCAGCTCTCCGGGACTCCTAAACGAGCAGTACTTC
j_gene: TRBJ2-7
v_gene: TRBV5-5
abundance: .
d_gene: .

CDR3aa: CASSSIRDRSGYTF
CDR3nt: TGTGCCAGCAGCTCTATCCGGGACAGGTCTGGCTACACCTTC
j_gene: TRBJ1-2
v_gene: TRBV11-2
abundance: .
d_gene: TRBD1

CDR3aa: CASNLLGRAEAFF
CDR3nt: TGTGCCAGCAACTTACTCGGGAGGGCTGAAGCTTTCTTT
j_gene: TRBJ1-1
v_gene: TRBV7-8
abundance: .
d_gene: .

CDR3aa: CASSSLDRHTDTEAFF
CDR3nt: TGTGCCAGCAGCTCTCTAGACAGACACACGGACACTGAAGCTTTCTTT
j_gene: TRBJ1-1
v_gene: TRBV13
abundance: .
d_gene: .

CDR3aa: CASSEFGLAGGSPYNEQFF
CDR3nt: TGCGCCAGCAGTGAGTTTGGGCTAGCGGGAGGGTCACCCTACAATGAGCAGTTCTTC
j_gene: TRBJ2-1
v_gene: TRBV10-1
abundance: .
d_gene: TRBD2

CDR3aa: CSVAGVSGTEAFF
CDR3nt: TGCAGCGTTGCGGGGGTTAGCGGCACTGAAGCTTTCTTT
j_gene: TRBJ1-1
v_gene: TRBV29-1
abundance: .
d_gene: .

CDR3aa: CAAQGDGTGELFF
CDR3nt: TGTGCCGCACAGGGCGATGGAACCGGGGAGCTGTTTTTT
j_gene: TRBJ2-2
v_gene: TRBV10-3
abundance: .
d_gene: .

CDR3aa: CASSVGLWDQGGTEAFF
CDR3nt: TGTGCCAGCAGCGTAGGATTGTGGGATCAGGGGGGTACTGAAGCTTTCTTT
j_gene: TRBJ1-1
v_gene: TRBV9
abundance: .
d_gene: TRBD1

CDR3aa: CASSIRQNTDTQYF
CDR3nt: TGCGCCAGCAGCATAAGACAGAACACAGATACGCAGTATTTT
j_gene: TRBJ2-3
v_gene: TRBV10-1
abundance: .
d_gene: .

CDR3aa: CASSLIPGQSSYEQYF
CDR3nt: TGTGCCAGCAGCTTGATACCGGGACAGAGCTCCTACGAGCAGTACTTC
j_gene: TRBJ2-7
v_gene: TRBV5-6
abundance: .
d_gene: TRBD1

CDR3aa: CASSAQGTHEQFF
CDR3nt: TGTGCCAGCAGTGCTCAGGGTACCCATGAGCAGTTCTTC
j_gene: TRBJ2-1
v_gene: TRBV6-1
abundance: few
d_gene: .

CDR3aa: CASRTDRVDTGELFF
CDR3nt: TGTGCCAGCAGGACTGACAGGGTTGACACCGGGGAGCTGTTTTTT
j_gene: TRBJ2-2
v_gene: TRBV6-1
abundance: .
d_gene: TRBD1

CDR3aa: CASSRSRGGAYEKLFF
CDR3nt: TGTGCCAGCAGCCGCTCCCGCGGGGGCGCGTATGAAAAACTGTTTTTT
j_gene: TRBJ1-4
v_gene: TRBV7-2
abundance: once
d_gene: .

CDR3aa: CASSLAAGGVEKLFF
CDR3nt: TGCGCCAGCAGCTTGGCCGCGGGGGGCGTTGAAAAACTGTTTTTT
j_gene: TRBJ1-4
v_gene: TRBV5-1
abundance: .
d_gene: .

CDR3aa: CASSLSGRASSYNEQFF
CDR3nt: TGTGCCAGCAGCTTAAGCGGGAGGGCCAGCTCCTACAATGAGCAGTTCTTC
j_gene: TRBJ2-1
v_gene: TRBV11-2
abundance: .
d_gene: TRBD2

CDR3aa: CASSSRTGGDGGELFF
CDR3nt: TGCGCCAGCAGCTCCAGGACAGGGGGCGATGGCGGGGAGCTGTTTTTT
j_gene: TRBJ2-2
v_gene: TRBV5-1
abundance: .
d_gene: TRBD1

CDR3aa: CASRSQGGGNQPQHF
CDR3nt: TGTGCCAGCAGAAGCCAGGGGGGTGGCAATCAGCCCCAGCATTTT
j_gene: TRBJ1-5
v_gene: TRBV28
abundance: .
d_gene: TRBD1

CDR3aa: CASSIRTGTYEQYF
CDR3nt: TGTGCCAGTAGTATCAGGACAGGTACCTACGAGCAGTACTTC
j_gene: TRBJ2-7
v_gene: TRBV19
abundance: few
d_gene: TRBD1

CDR3aa: CASSLRRGFRDTEAFF
CDR3nt: TGTGCCAGCAGTTTGAGGCGGGGTTTCAGAGACACTGAAGCTTTCTTT
j_gene: TRBJ1-1
v_gene: TRBV27
abundance: .
d_gene: .

CDR3aa: CASSISPGAEAFF
CDR3nt: TGTGCCAGCAGCATCAGTCCAGGGGCTGAAGCTTTCTTT
j_gene: TRBJ1-1
v_gene: TRBV7-3
abundance: .
d_gene: .

CDR3aa: CASSDVRVSYEQYF
CDR3nt: TGTGCCAGCAGTGACGTCAGGGTTTCCTACGAGCAGTACTTC
j_gene: TRBJ2-7
v_gene: TRBV2
abundance: .
d_gene: .